The following is a TCR beta chain sequence with its context. Its antigen remains undetermined. No base-level quality is on record; no much larger clone is a single base apart. CD8 naive samples were obtained by positive selection for CCR7 among CD45RO-negative cells, yielding a CD45RA+CCR7+ population from which TemRA cells were excluded. The donors were healthy, HIV-negative adults with no recently reported acute infections or vaccinations. Only Caucasian adults living in Nashville, Tennessee, USA were represented among the donors. After blood collection by leukapheresis, PBMCs were isolated using Ficoll-Histopaque density gradient centrifugation and then cryopreserved in the vapor phase of liquid nitrogen. Analytical flow cytometry was used to check the purity and quantity of each magnetically sorted T cell population. Genomic DNA was isolated from each sorted fraction and quantified by UV absorbance on a Nanodrop 2000c.

TCR CDR3 regions were amplified from genomic DNA by multiplex PCR using the deep immunoSEQ assay. Genomic DNA extracted from each cell subset was distributed evenly over all wells of several immunoSEQ 96-well plates, and each plate served as one replicate. For sorted subsets, each replicate PCR was loaded with 150 to 250 ng genomic DNA, equivalent to 25,000 to 35,000 T cell genomes. The purified libraries were quantified using a Qubit 3.0 fluorometer, sized with a Bioanalyzer 2100, and then quantified again using the KAPA Library Quantification kit. A separate single-read 150-cycle Illumina NextSeq 550 flow cell was used to sequence each immunoSEQ 96-well plate. In the authors' own workflow: Because the immunoSEQ output held only junctional sequences and lacked quality scores, the filtering could not match the filtering applied to full-length reads. To assign V/J genes and CDR3, sequences were annotated using PyIR, a Python wrapper for IgBLAST v1.9, with IMGT germline references. Reads with weak V/J assignments (E-value above 1e-6), missing CDR3, stop codons, out-of-frame junctions, or ambiguous translated residues were removed. V3J clonotypes were defined as sequences sharing the same inferred V gene, J gene, and CDR3 amino acid sequence. The percentage overlap between two repertoires was calculated by dividing the number of shared unique clonotypes by the size of the smaller repertoire. Three approaches were used to assess repertoire richness: RTK rarefaction, the Chao1 estimator, and Recon v2.1 estimates of unobserved clonotypes. Generation probabilities for all TCRbeta clonotypes obtained by the gDNA method from a handful of donors were computed using OLGA. TCRdb took over this immuneACCESS table, retaining in-frame rearrangements with V and J assigned. Such tables are incomplete; in checked studies, under half of the missing clones stem from an unresolved V gene, and the remainder is unexplained. V and J calls and clone size are those listed in that table; D and trimming were worked out from the DNA. The sample table holds more than 2 million clones, of which about 95% were seen once. The ten largest clonotypes hold around 1.1% of the sample.

This entry comes from a study of shared clonotypes between healthy human individuals (dated by TCRdb to the early 2020s). For the study in its entirety: A few men and a couple of women, aged 18 to 49 years, made up the cohort. For each donor, three plates each were used for CD4 naive and CD4 memory, two plates were used for CD8 naive, and one plate was used for CD8 memory. The study deeply sequenced blood TCR repertoires of about five healthy adults to estimate repertoire size and the extent of clonotype sharing between individuals. To increase sequencing depth and limit assay-specific biases, different laboratories used diverse techniques to prepare libraries and sequence TCR repertoires. Leukapheresis yielded between about 0.94 and 9 billion PBMCs per donor.

Points the paper makes about the study in general: Sampling was restricted to blood, and TCR repertoires in tissues likely differ from the TCR repertoires found in blood. When four donors were compared, the shared fraction of clonotypes was roughly 5% for naive CD4, roughly 3.3% for naive CD8, 2.3% for memory CD4, and approximately 0.4% for memory CD8. Even with the large sequencing depth, rarefaction of the sorted-subset datasets indicated that sequencing was incomplete. The small number of donors limited the genetic and exposure-history diversity represented. Naive subsets generally had larger estimated clonotype richness than memory subsets did. Pairwise subsampling indicated that sequencing depth was expected to affect the degree of clonotype sharing among donors. Compared with non-shared clonotypes, the clonotypes found in all four sorted-subset donors had higher generation probabilities.

The receptor was derived from a young man in good health. The sequenced material came from naive CD8+ T cells sorted from blood. The sample's cell subset or site label, decoded: CD45RA+CCR7+.

The CDR3 protein is CASSLMGQETQYF. The base sequence is TGTGCCAGCAGTTTAATGGGGCAAGAGACCCAGTACTTC. The chain uses TRBV27 and TRBJ2-5; no D segment can be confidently identified. V was cut back by 2 bases and J by 2 bases, leaving a gap of 6 bases between them. Taken from cysteine to phenylalanine, the CDR3 has 13 residues. Solely the CDR3 DNA is kept, with 39 bases framed from the first base. CDR1 and CDR2 are drawn from the germline V gene (reference sequence): MNHEY, SMNVEV.